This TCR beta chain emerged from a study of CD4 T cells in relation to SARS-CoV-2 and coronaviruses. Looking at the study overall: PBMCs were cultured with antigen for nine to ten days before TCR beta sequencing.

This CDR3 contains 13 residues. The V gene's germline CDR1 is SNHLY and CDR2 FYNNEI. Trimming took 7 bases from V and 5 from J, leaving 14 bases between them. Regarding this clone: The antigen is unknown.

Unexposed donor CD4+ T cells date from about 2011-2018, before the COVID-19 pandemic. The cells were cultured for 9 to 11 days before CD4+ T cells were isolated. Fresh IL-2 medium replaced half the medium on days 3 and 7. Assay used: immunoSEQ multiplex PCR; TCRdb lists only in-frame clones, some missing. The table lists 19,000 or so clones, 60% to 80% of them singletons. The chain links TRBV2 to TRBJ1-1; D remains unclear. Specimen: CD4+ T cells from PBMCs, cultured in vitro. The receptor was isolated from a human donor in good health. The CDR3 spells CASNPEGRTEAFF. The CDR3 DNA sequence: TGTGCCAGCAACCCCGAGGGAAGGACTGAAGCTTTCTTT.